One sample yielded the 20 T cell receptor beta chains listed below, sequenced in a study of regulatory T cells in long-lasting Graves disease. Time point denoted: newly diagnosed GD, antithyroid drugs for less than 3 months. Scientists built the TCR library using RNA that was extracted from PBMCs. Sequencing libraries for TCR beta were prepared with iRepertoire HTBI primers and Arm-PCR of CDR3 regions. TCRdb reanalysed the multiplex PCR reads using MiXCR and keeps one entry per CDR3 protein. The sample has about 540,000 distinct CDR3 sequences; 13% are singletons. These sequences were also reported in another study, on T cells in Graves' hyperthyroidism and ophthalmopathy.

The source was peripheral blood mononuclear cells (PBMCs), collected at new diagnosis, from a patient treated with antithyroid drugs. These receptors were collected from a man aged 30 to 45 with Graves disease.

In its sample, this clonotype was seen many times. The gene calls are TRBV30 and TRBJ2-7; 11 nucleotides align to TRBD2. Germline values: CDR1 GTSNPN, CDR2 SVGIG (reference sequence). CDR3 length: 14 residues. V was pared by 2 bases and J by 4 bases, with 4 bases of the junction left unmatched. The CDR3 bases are TGTGCCTGGAGTATAGCGGGAGGGAGTTACGAGCAGTACTTC. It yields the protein CAWSIAGGSYEQYF.

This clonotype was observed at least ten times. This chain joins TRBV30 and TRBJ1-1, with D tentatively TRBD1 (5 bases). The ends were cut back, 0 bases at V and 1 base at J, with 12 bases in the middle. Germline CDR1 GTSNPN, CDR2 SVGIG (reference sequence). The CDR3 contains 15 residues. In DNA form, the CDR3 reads TGTGCCTGGAGTGTACGGGGCGGAGCGAACACTGAAGCTTTCTTT. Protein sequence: CAWSVRGGANTEAFF.

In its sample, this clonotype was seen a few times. The CDR3 protein is CASVGTSGGIYNEQFF. The CDR3 nucleotides are TGTGCCAGCGTCGGGACCTCTGGCGGAATATACAATGAGCAGTTCTTC. The chain employs TRBV10-3 and TRBJ2-1; D could derive from TRBD1 or TRBD2 (5 bases each). The CDR3 has 16 residues. V shed 10 bases and J shed 4 bases, with 23 bases lying between them. Germline V gene sequence: CDR1 ENHRY, CDR2 SYGVKD.

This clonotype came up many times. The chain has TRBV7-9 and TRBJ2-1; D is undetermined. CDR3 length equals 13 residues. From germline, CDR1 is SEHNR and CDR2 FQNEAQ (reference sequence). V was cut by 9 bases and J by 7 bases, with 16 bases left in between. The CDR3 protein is CASLTNLENEQFF. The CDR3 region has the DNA TGTGCCAGTTTAACTAATCTAGAGAATGAGCAGTTCTTC.

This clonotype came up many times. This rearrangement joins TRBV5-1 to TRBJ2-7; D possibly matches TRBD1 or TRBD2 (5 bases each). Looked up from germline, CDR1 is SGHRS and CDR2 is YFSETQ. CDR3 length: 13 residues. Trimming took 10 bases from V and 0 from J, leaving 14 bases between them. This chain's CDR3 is CAHEGSNSYEQYF. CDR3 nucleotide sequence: TGCGCCCACGAGGGGAGTAACTCCTACGAGCAGTACTTC.

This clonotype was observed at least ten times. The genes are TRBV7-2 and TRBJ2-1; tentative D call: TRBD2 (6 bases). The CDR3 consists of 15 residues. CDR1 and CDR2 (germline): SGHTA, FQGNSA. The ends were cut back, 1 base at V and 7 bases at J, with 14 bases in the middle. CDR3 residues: CASSLGLTRSNEQFF. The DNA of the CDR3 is TGTGCCAGCAGCTTAGGCCTGACTAGGTCGAATGAGCAGTTCTTC.

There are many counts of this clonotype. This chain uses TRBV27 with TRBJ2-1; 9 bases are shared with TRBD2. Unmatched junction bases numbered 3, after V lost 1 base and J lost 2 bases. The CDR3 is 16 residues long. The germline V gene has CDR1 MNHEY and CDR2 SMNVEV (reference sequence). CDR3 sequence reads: CASSLWASGTYNEQFF. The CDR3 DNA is TGTGCCAGCAGTTTATGGGCTAGCGGGACCTACAATGAGCAGTTCTTC.

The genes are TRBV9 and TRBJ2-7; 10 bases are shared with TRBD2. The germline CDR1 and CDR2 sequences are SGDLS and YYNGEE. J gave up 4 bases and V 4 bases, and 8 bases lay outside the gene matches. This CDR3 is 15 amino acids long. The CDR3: CASSSSPSGSYEQYF. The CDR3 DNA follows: TGTGCCAGCAGCTCGAGTCCTAGCGGGAGTTACGAGCAGTACTTC.

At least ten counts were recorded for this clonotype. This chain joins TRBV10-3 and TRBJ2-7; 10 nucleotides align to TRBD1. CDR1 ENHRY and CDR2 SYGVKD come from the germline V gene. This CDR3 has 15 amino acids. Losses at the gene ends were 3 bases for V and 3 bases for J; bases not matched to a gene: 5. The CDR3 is CAISEKGQGSYEQYF. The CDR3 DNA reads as TGTGCCATCAGTGAAAAGGGACAGGGGAGCTACGAGCAGTACTTC.

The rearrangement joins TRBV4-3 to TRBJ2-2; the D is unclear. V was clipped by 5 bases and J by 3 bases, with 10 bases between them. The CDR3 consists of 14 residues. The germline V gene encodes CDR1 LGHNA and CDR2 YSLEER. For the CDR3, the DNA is TGCGCCAGCAGCTTGTCGGCGTACACCGGGGAGCTGTTTTTT. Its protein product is CASSLSAYTGELFF.

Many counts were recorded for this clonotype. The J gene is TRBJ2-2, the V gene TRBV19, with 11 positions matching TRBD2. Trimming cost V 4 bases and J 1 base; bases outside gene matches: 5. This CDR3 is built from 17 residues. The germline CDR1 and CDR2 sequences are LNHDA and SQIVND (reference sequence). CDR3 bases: TGTGCCAGTAGTAGAGCCGGGACTAGCGGGAACACCGGGGAGCTGTTTTTT. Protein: CASSRAGTSGNTGELFF.

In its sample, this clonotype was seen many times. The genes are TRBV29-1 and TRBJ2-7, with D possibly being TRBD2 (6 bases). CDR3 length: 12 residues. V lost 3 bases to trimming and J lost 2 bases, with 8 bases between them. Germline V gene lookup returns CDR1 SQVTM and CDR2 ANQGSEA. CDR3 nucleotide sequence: TGCAGCGTTGATAGCGGACCCTACGAGCAGTACTTC. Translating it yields CSVDSGPYEQYF.

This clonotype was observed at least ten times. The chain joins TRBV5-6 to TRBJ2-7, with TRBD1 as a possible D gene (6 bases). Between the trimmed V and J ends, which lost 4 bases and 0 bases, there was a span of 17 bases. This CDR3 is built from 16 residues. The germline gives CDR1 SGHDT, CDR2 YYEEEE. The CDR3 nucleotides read TGTGCCAGCAGCACCCCCGGGACACCTAGCTCCTACGAGCAGTACTTC. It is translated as CASSTPGTPSSYEQYF.

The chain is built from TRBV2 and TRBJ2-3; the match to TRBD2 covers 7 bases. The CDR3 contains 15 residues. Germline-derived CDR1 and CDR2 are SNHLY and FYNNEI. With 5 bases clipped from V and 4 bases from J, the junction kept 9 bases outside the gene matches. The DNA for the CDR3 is TGTGCCAGCAGTCGGAGAGCGGGACCCCCAGATACGCAGTATTTT. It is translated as CASSRRAGPPDTQYF.

The CDR3 reads CASVTRRDGYTF. The CDR3 nucleotides are TGTGCCAGCGTAACGAGGAGGGATGGCTACACCTTC. The chain links TRBV2 to TRBJ1-2, with D hard to call. Germline CDR1 and CDR2: SNHLY and FYNNEI. V lost 8 bases, J lost 6 bases, and 13 bases lay in between. This CDR3 comprises 12 residues.

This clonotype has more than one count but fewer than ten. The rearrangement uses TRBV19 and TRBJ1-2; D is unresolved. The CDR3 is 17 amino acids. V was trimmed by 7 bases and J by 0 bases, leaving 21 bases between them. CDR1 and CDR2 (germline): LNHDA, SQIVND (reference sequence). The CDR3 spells CASTKSRWEGANYGYTF. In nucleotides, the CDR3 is TGTGCCAGTACAAAGTCCCGATGGGAGGGAGCTAACTATGGCTACACCTTC.

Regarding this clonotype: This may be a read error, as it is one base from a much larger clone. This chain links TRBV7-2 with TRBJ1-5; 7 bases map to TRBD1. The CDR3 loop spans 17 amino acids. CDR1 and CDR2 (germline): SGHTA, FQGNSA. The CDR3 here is CANSLIAAGGGHQPQHF. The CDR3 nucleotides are TGTGCCAACAGCTTAATCGCGGCAGGGGGAGGGCATCAGCCTCAGCATTTT.

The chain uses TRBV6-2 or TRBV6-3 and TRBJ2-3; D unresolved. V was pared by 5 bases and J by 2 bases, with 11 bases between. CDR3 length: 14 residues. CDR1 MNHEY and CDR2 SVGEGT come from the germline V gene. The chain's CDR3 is CASSEDPHTDTQYF. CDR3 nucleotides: TGTGCCAGCAGTGAAGACCCACACACAGATACGCAGTATTTT.

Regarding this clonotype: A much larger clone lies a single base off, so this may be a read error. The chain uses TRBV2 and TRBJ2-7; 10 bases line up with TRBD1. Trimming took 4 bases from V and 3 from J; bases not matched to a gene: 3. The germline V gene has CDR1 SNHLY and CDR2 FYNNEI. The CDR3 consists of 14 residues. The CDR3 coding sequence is TGTGCCAGCAGTGGACAGGGGGCGAACTACGAGCAGTACTTC. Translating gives CASSGQGANYEQYF.

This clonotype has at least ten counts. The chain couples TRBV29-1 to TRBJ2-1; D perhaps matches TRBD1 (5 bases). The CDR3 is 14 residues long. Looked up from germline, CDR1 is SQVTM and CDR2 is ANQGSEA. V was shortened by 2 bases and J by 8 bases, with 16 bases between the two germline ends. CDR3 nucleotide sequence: TGCAGCGTTGAACCTCCAACAAGGGGCGATGAGCAGTTCTTC. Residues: CSVEPPTRGDEQFF.